Presented here are 3 T cell receptor beta chains from one specimen sequenced in a study of T-cell memory formation after mild COVID-19. TCRdb reanalysed the 5' RACE reads using MiXCR and keeps one entry per CDR3 protein. This table holds roughly 300,000 distinct CDR3 sequences, about a sixth found once. What was sequenced was PBMCs or a T cell subset sorted from them (not recorded which). All receptors come from a man between 18 and 29 years old who had mild COVID-19 (a few samples of this study predate the infection). Cell type and time point are not known.

This clonotype has just a few counts. The chain couples TRBV7-9 to TRBJ2-1; D call uncertain. Looked up from germline, CDR1 is SEHNR and CDR2 is FQNEAQ (reference sequence). The CDR3 is 13 amino acids. Trimming removed 5 bases at V and 8 bases at J, with 13 bases between. The chain's CDR3 is CASSPGPVDEQFF. CDR3 nucleotide sequence: TGTGCCAGCAGCCCCGGGCCGGTCGATGAGCAGTTCTTC.

This clonotype was recorded many times. The CDR3 loop is CASSYGDPHQPQHF. The CDR3 nucleotides are TGTGCCAGCAGTTACGGAGACCCCCATCAGCCCCAGCATTTT. V and J are TRBV6-2 or TRBV6-3 and TRBJ1-5; D uncertain. V was pared by 2 bases and J by 5 bases, with 10 bases between. Germline values: CDR1 MNHEY, CDR2 SVGEGT. The CDR3 length is 14 residues.

This clonotype was detected a few times. This chain joins TRBV30 and TRBJ1-1; no firm D call. From germline, CDR1 is GTSNPN and CDR2 SVGIG (reference sequence). V was shortened by 5 bases and J by 3 bases, with 16 bases between the two germline ends. The CDR3 contains 14 residues. The CDR3 sequence is CAWGRTGWDTEAFF. DNA of the CDR3: TGTGCCTGGGGCCGGACGGGTTGGGACACTGAAGCTTTCTTT.